The clone carrying this TCR beta chain occurred once. This sample was taken from a study of Ad26.COV2.S vaccination and SARS-CoV-2 variants. The protocol was immunoSEQ multiplex PCR, while the TCRdb copy is restricted to in-frame clones and leaves out a portion. In the table there are some 410,000 clones, about 90% of which are singletons. Noted treatment: some 19 received Ad26.COV2.S at low or high dose, single or two shots; a few received placebo; per-sample allocation not given. Sampling took place 63 days after the first vaccine or placebo injection. Trimming cost V 3 bases and J 6 bases; bases outside gene matches: 3. Germline V gene sequence: CDR1 SGHRS, CDR2 YFSETQ. This CDR3 comprises 13 residues.

The chain employs TRBV5-1 and TRBJ1-2, with 9 bases that match TRBD1. This receptor was identified in a person aged 18 to 65 who received the Ad26.COV2.S COVID-19 vaccine or a placebo. This sample comprised peripheral blood, obtained in a trial of Ad26.COV2.S vaccine versus placebo. This CDR3 reads CASSSGTGNGYTF. Written as DNA, the CDR3 is TGCGCCAGCAGCTCCGGGACAGGGAATGGCTACACCTTC.